This is a list of T cell receptor beta chains from one sample in a study of cytomegalovirus exposure and HLA in healthy donors. The method was immunoSEQ multiplex PCR; TCRdb's version includes in-frame clones alone and lacks a portion of them. The table lists about 140,000 clones, 60% to 85% of them singletons. Sequencing used PBMCs. The receptors were sampled from a man between 18 and 29 years old in good health and CMV-seronegative. CDR3s include the opening cysteine and the closing phenylalanine or tryptophan. A D gene is named only where the DNA matches it firmly. Where a row states a size, it is once, few, many or the class of an expanded clone; other rows omit it.

size: NA
D: TRBD2
V: TRBV28
J: TRBJ2-7
DNA: TGTGCCAGCAGTAGAGCGGGAGGAGGCGAGCAGTACTTC
CDR3: CASSRAGGGEQYF

size: NA
D: TRBD2
V: TRBV9
J: TRBJ2-7
DNA: TGTGCCAGCAGCGTAGCCTCGGGGTCTAGCGGGTTCTACGAGCAGTACTTC
CDR3: CASSVASGSSGFYEQYF

size: few
D: NA
V: TRBV6-5
J: TRBJ1-2
DNA: TGTGCCAGCAGTCGCAACAGGATTTATGGCTACACCTTC
CDR3: CASSRNRIYGYTF

size: NA
D: NA
V: TRBV10-3
J: TRBJ1-3
DNA: TGTGCCATCAGTCCCGGACTGTTGGCCTCTGGAAACACCATATATTTT
CDR3: CAISPGLLASGNTIYF

size: NA
D: NA
V: TRBV19
J: TRBJ1-6
DNA: TGTGCCTCTGGCCCTCGTAGGCGGGGGCTTGGGAATTCACCCCTCCACTTT
CDR3: CASGPRRRGLGNSPLHF

size: few
D: NA
V: TRBV6-1
J: TRBJ2-1
DNA: TGTGCCAGCAGTGCTCACCAGGGCAGCTCCTACAATGAGCAGTTCTTC
CDR3: CASSAHQGSSYNEQFF

size: NA
D: NA
V: TRBV2
J: TRBJ2-3
DNA: TGTGCCAGCAGTGAACTCTGGGACACCAACACAGATACGCAGTATTTT
CDR3: CASSELWDTNTDTQYF

size: many
D: TRBD1
V: TRBV15
J: TRBJ2-7
DNA: TGTGCCACCAGCAGAGATCCAGGGGGCTCCTACGAGCAGTACTTC
CDR3: CATSRDPGGSYEQYF

size: NA
D: TRBD2
V: TRBV9
J: TRBJ2-1
DNA: TGTGCCAGCAGTCGGGGGGGCGGGAGGATCAATGAGCAGTTCTTC
CDR3: CASSRGGGRINEQFF

size: once
D: TRBD1
V: TRBV5-4
J: TRBJ1-1
DNA: TGTGCCAGCAGCCGGGACAGAATGAACACTGAAGCTTTCTTT
CDR3: CASSRDRMNTEAFF

size: NA
D: TRBD1
V: TRBV7-8
J: TRBJ1-5
DNA: TGTGCCAGCAGCTTAAAGGTTGCAGGGGGTAGCAATCAGCCCCAGCATTTT
CDR3: CASSLKVAGGSNQPQHF

size: NA
D: NA
V: TRBV7-9
J: TRBJ1-2
DNA: TGTGCCAGCCGACCCGGGGCAGGGGAGTTCTATGGCTACACCTTC
CDR3: CASRPGAGEFYGYTF

size: NA
D: NA
V: TRBV9
J: TRBJ1-2
DNA: TGTGCCAGCAGCGTAGATTCGGGGGGCTATGGCTACACCTTC
CDR3: CASSVDSGGYGYTF

size: NA
D: TRBD2
V: TRBV7-9
J: TRBJ2-5
DNA: TGTGCCAGCAGCTTAGAGACTAGCGGGGCCTTCGCCCAGTACTTC
CDR3: CASSLETSGAFAQYF

size: once
D: NA
V: TRBV28
J: TRBJ2-7
DNA: TGTGCCAGCGGCACCCAAACCTACGAGCAGTACTTC
CDR3: CASGTQTYEQYF

size: NA
D: TRBD1
V: TRBV6-5
J: TRBJ2-1
DNA: TGTGCCAGCAGTGGATGGACAGGGGCTAAGGATGAGCAGTTCTTC
CDR3: CASSGWTGAKDEQFF

size: NA
D: NA
V: TRBV6-5
J: TRBJ1-1
DNA: TGTGCCAGCAGTAGGGGGGGGTACACTGAAGCTTTCTTT
CDR3: CASSRGGYTEAFF

size: once
D: TRBD1
V: TRBV15
J: TRBJ2-1
DNA: TGTGCCACCAGCAAAGACAGGGTACTCGATGAGCAGTTCTTC
CDR3: CATSKDRVLDEQFF

size: NA
D: NA
V: TRBV5-1
J: TRBJ2-5
DNA: TGCGCCAGCAGCTTGTTGGGAGGGGGAGAGCAAGAGACCCAGTACTTC
CDR3: CASSLLGGGEQETQYF

size: NA
D: TRBD1
V: TRBV28
J: TRBJ1-4
DNA: TGTGCCAGCAGTTTGGAGGGGGCGCCAACTAATGAAAAACTGTTTTTT
CDR3: CASSLEGAPTNEKLFF

size: few
D: TRBD2
V: TRBV5-1
J: TRBJ2-3
DNA: TGCGCCAGCAGCTTGGTCAGGGAGGGCGCAGATACGCAGTATTTT
CDR3: CASSLVREGADTQYF

size: NA
D: TRBD1
V: TRBV28
J: TRBJ2-7
DNA: TGTGCCAGCAGTACCCCGGGACAGGGCCACGAGCAGTACTTC
CDR3: CASSTPGQGHEQYF

size: NA
D: NA
V: TRBV1
J: TRBJ2-4
DNA: NA
CDR3: CTSSRATYRCYGGVKNIQYF

size: NA
D: NA
V: TRBV7-2
J: TRBJ2-7
DNA: TGTGCCAGCAGACTCGACAGGACCTCCTACGAGCAGTACTTC
CDR3: CASRLDRTSYEQYF

size: once
D: NA
V: TRBV11-2
J: TRBJ1-5
DNA: TGTGCCAGCAGCCACACATCAAATCAGCCCCAGCATTTT
CDR3: CASSHTSNQPQHF

size: NA
D: NA
V: TRBV5-1
J: TRBJ2-3
DNA: TGCGCCAGCAGCTTGGTTCCGAGCACAGATACGCAGTATTTT
CDR3: CASSLVPSTDTQYF

size: NA
D: NA
V: TRBV6-5
J: TRBJ2-6
DNA: TGTGCCAGCACACAGACAATCCTTAGGGCCAACGTCCTGACTTTC
CDR3: CASTQTILRANVLTF

size: medium-sized
D: TRBD2
V: TRBV6-1
J: TRBJ2-1
DNA: TGTGCCAGCAGTGAACTAGCGGGCTCCTACAATGAGCAGTTCTTC
CDR3: CASSELAGSYNEQFF

size: NA
D: TRBD1
V: TRBV29-1
J: TRBJ1-4
DNA: TGCAGCGTTGAAGTATCTGGGGACAGGGGTAATGAAAAACTGTTTTTT
CDR3: CSVEVSGDRGNEKLFF

size: NA
D: TRBD2
V: TRBV7-2
J: TRBJ2-7
DNA: TGTGCCAGCAGCTTAACGTTCGCGGCGGGAGTATCCTACGAGCAGTACTTC
CDR3: CASSLTFAAGVSYEQYF

size: few
D: NA
V: TRBV18
J: TRBJ1-4
DNA: TGTGCCAGCTCAACACCCCTGACTGCAACTAATGAAAAACTGTTTTTT
CDR3: CASSTPLTATNEKLFF

size: NA
D: NA
V: TRBV7-9
J: TRBJ2-5
DNA: TGTGCCAGCAGCCCCCAGCGAACCCAAGAGACCCAGTACTTC
CDR3: CASSPQRTQETQYF

size: NA
D: NA
V: TRBV5-6
J: TRBJ2-3
DNA: TGTGCCAGCAACATATATGGACATACCACAGATACGCAGTATTTT
CDR3: CASNIYGHTTDTQYF

size: NA
D: NA
V: TRBV18
J: TRBJ2-5
DNA: TGTGCCAGCTCACCATTTAGGGGGGAGACCCAGTACTTC
CDR3: CASSPFRGETQYF

size: NA
D: NA
V: TRBV6-8
J: TRBJ2-1
DNA: TGTGCCAGCAGTTACTCGAGGGGGGGGACTTACAATGAGCAGTTCTTC
CDR3: CASSYSRGGTYNEQFF

size: few
D: TRBD2
V: TRBV2
J: TRBJ2-5
DNA: TGTGCCAGCAGGGGGACTAGCGGCACCCCGAGGGAGACCCAGTACTTC
CDR3: CASRGTSGTPRETQYF

size: NA
D: TRBD1
V: TRBV11-2
J: TRBJ1-2
DNA: TGTGCCAGCAGCTTAGCCGCAGGGGGCGCCTTTGATGGCTACACCTTC
CDR3: CASSLAAGGAFDGYTF

size: once
D: NA
V: TRBV6-5
J: TRBJ1-6
DNA: TGTGCCAGCAGTTACTCGGGCAGCTTGAATTCACCCCTCCACTTT
CDR3: CASSYSGSLNSPLHF

size: NA
D: TRBD2
V: TRBV27
J: TRBJ2-1
DNA: TGTGCCAGCAGCCATCAACTAGCGGGAGGGCCCGGAGAGCAGTTCTTC
CDR3: CASSHQLAGGPGEQFF

size: once
D: TRBD2
V: TRBV28
J: TRBJ2-7
DNA: TGTGCCAGCAGTCCCGGACTAGCGCCTTCCTACGAGCAGTACTTC
CDR3: CASSPGLAPSYEQYF

size: NA
D: NA
V: TRBV15
J: TRBJ1-1
DNA: TGTGCCACCAGCGCCAGCGCATCCATCCAGGGGTTGAACACTGAAGCTTTCTTT
CDR3: CATSASASIQGLNTEAFF